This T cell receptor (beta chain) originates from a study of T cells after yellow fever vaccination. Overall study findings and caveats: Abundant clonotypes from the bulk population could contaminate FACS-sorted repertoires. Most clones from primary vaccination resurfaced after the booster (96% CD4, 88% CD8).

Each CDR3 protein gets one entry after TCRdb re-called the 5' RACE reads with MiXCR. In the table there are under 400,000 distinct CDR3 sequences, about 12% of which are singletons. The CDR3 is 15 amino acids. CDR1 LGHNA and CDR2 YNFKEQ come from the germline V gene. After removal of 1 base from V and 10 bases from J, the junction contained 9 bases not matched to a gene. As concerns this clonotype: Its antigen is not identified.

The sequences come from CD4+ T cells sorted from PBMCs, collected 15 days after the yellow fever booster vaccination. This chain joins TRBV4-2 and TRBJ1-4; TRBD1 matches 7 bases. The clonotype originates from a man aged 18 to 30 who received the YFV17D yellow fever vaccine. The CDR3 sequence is CASSQAPTGWAKLFF. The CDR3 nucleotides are TGTGCCAGCAGCCAAGCCCCGACAGGGTGGGCAAAACTGTTTTTT.